These T cell receptor beta chains were read from a single sample in a study of control samples from healthy donors and cancer patients. Profiling relied on immunoSEQ multiplex PCR, and the TCRdb table lists in-frame clones only, not all of them. This sample yields more than 150,000 clones, of which over 90% are seen a single time; 2% to 2.5% belongs to the top ten. The material sequenced was blood. Receptors were obtained from a man aged 50 or older in good health. CDR3s include the opening cysteine and the closing phenylalanine or tryptophan. A D gene is named only where the DNA matches it firmly.

>TRBJ2-3|TRBV11-2|-
CASSLVGLHTDTQYF
TGTGCCAGCAGCTTAGTGGGTCTTCACACAGATACGCAGTATTTT
>TRBJ2-2|TRBV27|-
CASSPDRAGTGELFF
TGTGCCAGCAGTCCTGACAGGGCGGGGACCGGGGAGCTGTTTTTT
>TRBJ2-4|TRBV28|-
CASSLPPNQYF
TGTGCCAGCAGCCTACCCCCAAACCAGTACTTC
>TRBJ1-2|TRBV3-1/TRBV3-2|-
CASSQRQNYGYTF
TGTGCCAGCAGCCAACGGCAGAACTATGGCTACACCTTC
>TRBJ2-1|TRBV13|-
CASNLGGRKGYEQFF
TGTGCCAGCAACTTGGGGGGGCGTAAAGGGTATGAGCAGTTCTTC
>TRBJ2-3|TRBV7-9|TRBD2
CASSIAGTSTDTQYF
TGTGCCAGCAGCATAGCGGGCACCAGCACAGATACGCAGTATTTT
>TRBJ1-1|TRBV5-6|-
CASSTTLGAQGRNTEAFF
TGTGCCAGCAGCACCACTCTAGGGGCGCAGGGAAGGAACACTGAAGCTTTCTTT
>TRBJ2-2|TRBV19|TRBD1
CASRTGRGGELFF
TGTGCCAGCCGGACAGGGCGTGGCGGGGAGCTGTTTTTT
>TRBJ2-3|TRBV18|-
CASSPSGSTDTQYF
TGTGCCAGCTCACCCAGCGGTAGCACAGATACGCAGTATTTT
>TRBJ1-1|TRBV7-9|-
CASRSLGNTEAFF
TGTGCCAGCAGGAGCTTAGGGAACACTGAAGCTTTCTTT
>TRBJ2-7|TRBV3-1/TRBV3-2|TRBD1
CASSRSGQGAYEQYF
TGTGCCAGCAGCCGTTCGGGACAGGGGGCCTACGAGCAGTACTTC
>TRBJ1-3|TRBV30|-
CAWTRSIGSGNTIYF
TGTGCCTGGACAAGGTCAATTGGCTCTGGAAACACCATATATTTT
>TRBJ2-1|TRBV28|TRBD2
CASSLLAVYFQDNEQFF
TGTGCCAGCAGTTTGCTAGCGGTATACTTCCAGGACAATGAGCAGTTCTTC
>TRBJ1-3|TRBV10-3|-
CAIMPGNTIYF
TGTGCCATCATGCCTGGAAACACCATATATTTT
>TRBJ1-1|TRBV10-3|-
CAIKAENTEAFF
TGTGCCATCAAGGCGGAGAACACTGAAGCTTTCTTT
>TRBJ1-5|TRBV10-3|-
CAISEGQGYNQPQHF
TGTGCCATCAGTGAGGGTCAGGGCTACAATCAGCCCCAGCATTTT
>TRBJ1-3|TRBV5-1|-
CASSSGTGGNTIYF
TGCGCCAGCAGCTCGGGGACGGGTGGAAACACCATATATTTT
>TRBJ2-7|TRBV24-1|-
CATSDRHDEQYF
TGTGCCACCAGTGATAGACACGACGAGCAGTACTTC
>TRBJ1-6|TRBV9|-
CASSSSWANSPLHF
TGTGCCAGCAGCTCTTCTTGGGCGAATTCACCCCTCCACTTT
>TRBJ2-2|TRBV11-2|-
CASSYPGTGTGELFF
TGTGCCAGCAGCTATCCTGGAACGGGTACCGGGGAGCTGTTTTTT
>TRBJ2-3|TRBV5-4|-
CASSVERRGTDTQYF
TGTGCCAGCAGCGTTGAGAGAAGGGGCACAGATACGCAGTATTTT
>TRBJ2-6|TRBV19|-
CASSIGGGLGISGANVLTF
TGTGCCAGTAGTATAGGAGGGGGGCTAGGAATCTCTGGGGCCAACGTCCTGACTTTC
>TRBJ1-1|TRBV25-1|-
CASREEREAEAFF
TGTGCCAGCAGGGAGGAGAGGGAGGCTGAAGCTTTCTTT
>TRBJ1-6|TRBV28|-
CASTYRNSPLHF
TGTGCCAGCACGTACAGGAATTCACCCCTCCACTTT
>TRBJ1-2|TRBV14|TRBD1
CASSQARGLHYGYTF
TGTGCCAGCAGCCAAGCGAGGGGGCTCCACTATGGCTACACCTTC
>TRBJ2-7|TRBV27|TRBD2
CASSLSVAGVAGYYEQYF
TGTGCCAGCAGTTTATCGGTGGCGGGGGTAGCGGGATATTACGAGCAGTACTTC
>TRBJ1-1|TRBV30|-
CAWSVNVGRRNTEAFF
TGTGCCTGGAGTGTAAATGTGGGGAGGCGGAACACTGAAGCTTTCTTT
>TRBJ2-2|TRBV5-6|-
CASSLSGFPYTGELFF
TGTGCCAGCAGCCTATCTGGGTTCCCCTACACCGGGGAGCTGTTTTTT
>TRBJ1-5|TRBV11-2|TRBD1
CASSNDRDGNQPQHF
TGTGCCAGCAGCAATGACAGGGACGGCAATCAGCCCCAGCATTTT
>TRBJ2-1|TRBV7-7|-
CASSSTGADEQFF
TGTGCTAGCAGCTCGACGGGAGCGGATGAGCAGTTCTTC
>TRBJ2-7|TRBV5-1|TRBD1
CASSSGRGPYEQYF
TGCGCCAGCAGCTCTGGTAGGGGGCCCTACGAGCAGTACTTC
>TRBJ1-3|TRBV30|-
CALRGGGNTIYF
TGTGCCCTCCGGGGGGGAGGAAACACCATATATTTT
>TRBJ2-5|TRBV28|TRBD1
CASSLSLGQGTRETQYF
TGTGCCAGCAGTTTGTCCCTGGGACAGGGGACTCGGGAGACCCAGTACTTC
>TRBJ2-1|TRBV7-7|-
CASTRGVGMTDEQFF
TGTGCTAGCACCCGAGGGGTGGGGATGACAGATGAGCAGTTCTTC
>TRBJ1-3|TRBV6-1|-
CASSEAAGNTIYF
TGTGCCAGCAGTGAAGCAGCTGGAAACACCATATATTTT
>TRBJ2-2|TRBV21-1|-
CASSHPGQIYTGELFF
TGTGCCAGCAGCCACCCCGGACAGATATACACCGGGGAGCTGTTTTTT
>TRBJ2-1|TRBV5-1|-
CASSLERGVEQFF
TGCGCCAGCAGCTTAGAAAGAGGGGTTGAGCAGTTCTTC
>TRBJ2-7|TRBV28|-
CASRSGAGYEQYF
TGTGCCAGCAGGTCGGGGGCTGGATACGAGCAGTACTTC
>TRBJ2-4|TRBV13|-
CASSPRRVDIQYF
TGTGCCAGCAGCCCTAGAAGGGTCGACATTCAGTACTTC